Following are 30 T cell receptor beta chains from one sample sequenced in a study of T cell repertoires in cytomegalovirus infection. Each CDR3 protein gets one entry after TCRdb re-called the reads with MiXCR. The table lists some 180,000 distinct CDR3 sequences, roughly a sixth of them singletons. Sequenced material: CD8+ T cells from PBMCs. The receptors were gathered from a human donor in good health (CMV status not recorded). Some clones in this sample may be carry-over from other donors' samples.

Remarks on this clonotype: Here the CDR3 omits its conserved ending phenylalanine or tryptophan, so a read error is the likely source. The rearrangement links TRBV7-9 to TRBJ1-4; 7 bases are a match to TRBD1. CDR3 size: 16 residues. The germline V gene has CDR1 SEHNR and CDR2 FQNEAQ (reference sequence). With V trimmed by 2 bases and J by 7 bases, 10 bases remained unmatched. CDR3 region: CASSLTGQREGEKLFY. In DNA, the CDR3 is TGTGCCAGCAGCTTAACGGGACAGCGGGAAGGTGAAAAACTGTTTTAT.

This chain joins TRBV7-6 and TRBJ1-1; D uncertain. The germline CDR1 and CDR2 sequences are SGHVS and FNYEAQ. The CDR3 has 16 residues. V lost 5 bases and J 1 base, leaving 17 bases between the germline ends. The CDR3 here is CASSPRNEVRNTEAFF. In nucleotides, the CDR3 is TGTGCCAGCAGCCCTCGGAATGAGGTGAGGAACACTGAAGCTTTCTTT. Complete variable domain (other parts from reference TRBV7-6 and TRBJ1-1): GAGVSQSPRYKVTKRGQDVALRCDPISGHVSLYWYRQALGQGPEFLTYFNYEAQQDKSGLPNDRFSAERPEGSISTLTIQRTEQRDSAMYRCASSPRNEVRNTEAFFGQGTRLTVV.

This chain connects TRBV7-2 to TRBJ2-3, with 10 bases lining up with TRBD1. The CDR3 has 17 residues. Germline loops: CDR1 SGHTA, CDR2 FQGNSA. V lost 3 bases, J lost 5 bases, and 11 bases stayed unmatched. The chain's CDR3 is CASSFLSGTGVLDTQYF. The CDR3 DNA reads TGTGCCAGCAGCTTTTTGTCCGGGACAGGGGTTTTAGATACGCAGTATTTT.

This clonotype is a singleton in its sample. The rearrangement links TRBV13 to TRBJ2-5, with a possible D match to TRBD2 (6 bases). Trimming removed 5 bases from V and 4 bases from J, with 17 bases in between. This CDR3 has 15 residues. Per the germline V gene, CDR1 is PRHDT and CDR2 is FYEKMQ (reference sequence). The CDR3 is CASSGRLVTRETQYF. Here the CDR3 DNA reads TGTGCCAGCAGCGGGCGACTAGTTACGCGAGAGACCCAGTACTTC.

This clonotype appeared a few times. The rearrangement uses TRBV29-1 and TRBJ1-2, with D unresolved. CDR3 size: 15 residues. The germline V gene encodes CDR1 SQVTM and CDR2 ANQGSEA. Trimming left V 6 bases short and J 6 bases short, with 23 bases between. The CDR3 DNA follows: TGCAGCGTCCCGACCCGCCTACTGCTAGAGGATGGCTACACCTTC. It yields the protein CSVPTRLLLEDGYTF.

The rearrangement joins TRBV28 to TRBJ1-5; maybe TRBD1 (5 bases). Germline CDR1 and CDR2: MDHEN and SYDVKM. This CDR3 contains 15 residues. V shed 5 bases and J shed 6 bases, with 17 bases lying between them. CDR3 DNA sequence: TGTGCCAGCAGTCACCCCCGGGAGGGACGTCAGCCCCAGCATTTT. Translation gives CASSHPREGRQPQHF.

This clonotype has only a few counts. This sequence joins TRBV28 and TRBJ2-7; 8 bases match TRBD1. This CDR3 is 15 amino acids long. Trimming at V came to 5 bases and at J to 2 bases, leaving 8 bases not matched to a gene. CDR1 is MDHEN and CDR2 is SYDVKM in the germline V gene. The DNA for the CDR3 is TGTGCCAGCAGTCTCTCCGGGACAGGAGCCTACGAGCAGTACTTC. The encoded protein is CASSLSGTGAYEQYF.

The CDR3 loop reads CASSYSSALEQFF. The CDR3 DNA reads TGTGCCAGCAGTTATTCCTCTGCTCTTGAGCAGTTCTTC. V usage is TRBV6-2 or TRBV6-3 and J usage is TRBJ2-1; D unresolved. Trimming left V 3 bases short and J 9 bases short, with 12 bases between. The CDR3 runs to 13 residues. In germline, CDR1 is MNHEY, CDR2 SVGEGT.

This CDR3 reads CASSLIPLSRVGTEAFF. The CDR3 DNA reads TGTGCCAGCAGCTTAATTCCGCTCTCCAGGGTGGGAACTGAAGCTTTCTTT. V is TRBV7-8 and J is TRBJ1-1, with D possibly being TRBD1 (5 bases). Trimming shortened V by 2 bases and J by 5 bases, and 21 bases separated the two germline ends. Germline values: CDR1 SGHVS, CDR2 FQNEAQ. The CDR3 spans 17 residues.

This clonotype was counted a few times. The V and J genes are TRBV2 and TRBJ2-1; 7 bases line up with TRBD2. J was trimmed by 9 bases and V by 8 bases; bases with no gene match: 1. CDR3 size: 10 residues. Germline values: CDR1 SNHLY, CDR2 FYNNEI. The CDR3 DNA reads TGTGCCAGCGTAGCGGGTGAGCAGTTCTTC. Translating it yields CASVAGEQFF.

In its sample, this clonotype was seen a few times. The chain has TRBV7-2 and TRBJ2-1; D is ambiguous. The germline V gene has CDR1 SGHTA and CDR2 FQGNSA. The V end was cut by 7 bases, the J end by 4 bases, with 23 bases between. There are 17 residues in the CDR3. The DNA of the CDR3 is TGTGCCAGCACCTCAGTCCAAGGGCCCTCCTCTTACAATGAGCAGTTCTTC. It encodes CASTSVQGPSSYNEQFF. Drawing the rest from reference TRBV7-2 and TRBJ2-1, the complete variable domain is GAGVSQSPSNKVTEKGKDVELRCDPISGHTALYWYRQSLGQGLEFLIYFQGNSAPDKSGLPSDRFSAERTGGSVSTLTIQRTQQEDSAVYLCASTSVQGPSSYNEQFFGPGTRLTVL.

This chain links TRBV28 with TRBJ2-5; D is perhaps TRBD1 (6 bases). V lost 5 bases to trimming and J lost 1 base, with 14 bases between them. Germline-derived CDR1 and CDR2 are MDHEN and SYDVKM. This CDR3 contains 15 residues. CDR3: CASSNRASFQETQYF. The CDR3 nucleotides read TGTGCCAGCAGTAACAGGGCGTCCTTCCAAGAGACCCAGTACTTC.

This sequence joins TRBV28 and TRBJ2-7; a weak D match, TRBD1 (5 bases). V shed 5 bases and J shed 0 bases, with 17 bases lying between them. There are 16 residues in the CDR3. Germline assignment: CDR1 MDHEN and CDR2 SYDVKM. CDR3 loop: CASSAPRARSSYEQYF. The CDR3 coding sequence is TGTGCCAGCAGTGCCCCCAGGGCTAGGAGCTCCTACGAGCAGTACTTC.

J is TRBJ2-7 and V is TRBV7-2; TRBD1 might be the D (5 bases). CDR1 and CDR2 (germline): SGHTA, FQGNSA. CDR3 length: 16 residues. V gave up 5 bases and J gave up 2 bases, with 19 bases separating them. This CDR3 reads CASSQFADGATYEQYF. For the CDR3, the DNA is TGTGCCAGCAGCCAGTTTGCGGATGGGGCTACCTACGAGCAGTACTTC.

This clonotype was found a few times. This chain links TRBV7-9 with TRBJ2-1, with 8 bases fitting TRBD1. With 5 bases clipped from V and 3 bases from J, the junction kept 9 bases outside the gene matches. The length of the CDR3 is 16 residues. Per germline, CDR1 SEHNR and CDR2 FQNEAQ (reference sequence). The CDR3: CASSPPTGVVYNEQFF. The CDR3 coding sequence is TGTGCCAGCAGCCCCCCGACAGGGGTCGTCTACAATGAGCAGTTCTTC.

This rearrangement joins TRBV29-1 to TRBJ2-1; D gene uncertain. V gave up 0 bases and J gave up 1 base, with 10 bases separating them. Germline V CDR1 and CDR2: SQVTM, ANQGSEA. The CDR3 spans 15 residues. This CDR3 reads CSVEDRKLSYNEQFF. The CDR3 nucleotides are TGCAGCGTTGAAGATCGTAAACTGTCCTACAATGAGCAGTTCTTC.

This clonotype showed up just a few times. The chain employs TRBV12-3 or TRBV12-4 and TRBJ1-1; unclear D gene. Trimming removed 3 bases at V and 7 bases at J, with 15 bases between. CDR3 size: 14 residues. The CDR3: CASSFTSPASEAFF. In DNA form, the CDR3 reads TGTGCCAGCAGTTTTACTTCACCCGCAAGTGAAGCTTTCTTT.

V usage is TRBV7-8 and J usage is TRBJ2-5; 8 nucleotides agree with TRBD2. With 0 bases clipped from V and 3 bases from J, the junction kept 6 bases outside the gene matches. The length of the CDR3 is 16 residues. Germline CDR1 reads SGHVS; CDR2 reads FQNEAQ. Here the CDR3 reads CASSLARGVVKETQYF. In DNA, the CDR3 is TGTGCCAGCAGCTTAGCGCGGGGGGTAGTGAAAGAGACCCAGTACTTC.

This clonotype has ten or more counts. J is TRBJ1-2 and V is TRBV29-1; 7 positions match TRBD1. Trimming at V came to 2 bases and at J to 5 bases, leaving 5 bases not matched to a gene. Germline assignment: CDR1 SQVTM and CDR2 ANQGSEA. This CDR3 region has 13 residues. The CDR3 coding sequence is TGCAGCGTTGAACGGGACAGATTTTATGGCTACACCTTC. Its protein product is CSVERDRFYGYTF.

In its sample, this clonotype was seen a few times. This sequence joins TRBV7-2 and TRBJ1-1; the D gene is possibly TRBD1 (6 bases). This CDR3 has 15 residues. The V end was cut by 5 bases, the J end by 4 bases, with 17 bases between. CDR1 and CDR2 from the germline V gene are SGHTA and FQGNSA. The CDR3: CASSPSGGGATEAFF. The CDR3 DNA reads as TGTGCCAGCAGCCCCTCCGGGGGGGGGGCCACTGAAGCTTTCTTT.

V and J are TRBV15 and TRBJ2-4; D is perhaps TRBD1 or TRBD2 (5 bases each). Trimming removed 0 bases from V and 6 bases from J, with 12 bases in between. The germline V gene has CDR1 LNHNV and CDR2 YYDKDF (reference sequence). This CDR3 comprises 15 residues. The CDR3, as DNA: TGTGCCACCAGCAGAGATCACGGGGCCCTAAACATTCAGTACTTC. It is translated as CATSRDHGALNIQYF.

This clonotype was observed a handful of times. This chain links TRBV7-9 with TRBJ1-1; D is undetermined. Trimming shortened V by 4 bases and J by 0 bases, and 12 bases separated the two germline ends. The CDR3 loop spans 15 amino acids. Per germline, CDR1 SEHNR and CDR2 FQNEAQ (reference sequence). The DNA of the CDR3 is TGTGCCAGCAGCTCAGGCACTCAAATGAACACTGAAGCTTTCTTT. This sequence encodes CASSSGTQMNTEAFF.

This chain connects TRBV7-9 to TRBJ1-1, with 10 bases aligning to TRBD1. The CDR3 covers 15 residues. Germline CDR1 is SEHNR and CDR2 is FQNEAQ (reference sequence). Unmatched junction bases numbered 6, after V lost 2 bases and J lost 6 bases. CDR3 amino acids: CASSLPGTGDAEAFF. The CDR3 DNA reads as TGTGCCAGCAGCTTACCCGGGACAGGGGACGCTGAAGCTTTCTTT.

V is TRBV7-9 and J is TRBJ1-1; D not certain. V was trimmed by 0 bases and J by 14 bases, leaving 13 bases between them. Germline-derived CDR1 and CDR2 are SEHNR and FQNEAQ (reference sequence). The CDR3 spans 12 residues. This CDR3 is CASSLAGELCFF. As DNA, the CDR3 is TGTGCCAGCAGCTTAGCGGGAGAGTTATGCTTCTTT.

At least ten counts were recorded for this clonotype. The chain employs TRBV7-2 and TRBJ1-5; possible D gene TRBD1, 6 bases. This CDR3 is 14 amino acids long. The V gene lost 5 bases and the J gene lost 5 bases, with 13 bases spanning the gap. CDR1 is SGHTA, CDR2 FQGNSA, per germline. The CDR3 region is CASSRGAGYQPQHF. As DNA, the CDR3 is TGTGCCAGCAGCCGGGGGGCAGGGTATCAGCCCCAGCATTTT.

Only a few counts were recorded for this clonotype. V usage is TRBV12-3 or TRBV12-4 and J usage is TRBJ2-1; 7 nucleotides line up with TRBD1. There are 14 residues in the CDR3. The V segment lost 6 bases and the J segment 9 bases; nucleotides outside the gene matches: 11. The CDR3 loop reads CASSPDRVEGEQFF. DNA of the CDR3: TGTGCCAGCAGCCCCGACAGGGTCGAGGGTGAGCAGTTCTTC.

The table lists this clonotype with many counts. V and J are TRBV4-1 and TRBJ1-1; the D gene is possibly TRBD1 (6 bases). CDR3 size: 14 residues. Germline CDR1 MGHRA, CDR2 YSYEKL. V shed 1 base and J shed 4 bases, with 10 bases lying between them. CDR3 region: CASSQVGGGTEAFF. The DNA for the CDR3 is TGCGCCAGCAGCCAAGTCGGGGGCGGCACTGAAGCTTTCTTT.

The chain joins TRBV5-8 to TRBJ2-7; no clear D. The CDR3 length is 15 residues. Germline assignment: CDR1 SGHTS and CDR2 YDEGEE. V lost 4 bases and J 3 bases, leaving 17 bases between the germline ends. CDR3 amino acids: CASSPSLIRLYEQYF. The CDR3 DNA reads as TGTGCCAGCAGCCCGTCGTTGATCCGTCTCTACGAGCAGTACTTC.

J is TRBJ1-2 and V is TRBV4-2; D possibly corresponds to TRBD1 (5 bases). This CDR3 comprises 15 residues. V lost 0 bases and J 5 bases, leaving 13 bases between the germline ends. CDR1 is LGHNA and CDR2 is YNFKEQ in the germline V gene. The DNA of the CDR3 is TGTGCCAGCAGCCAAGATCGGGGACTCCTTTATGGCTACACCTTC. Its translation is CASSQDRGLLYGYTF.

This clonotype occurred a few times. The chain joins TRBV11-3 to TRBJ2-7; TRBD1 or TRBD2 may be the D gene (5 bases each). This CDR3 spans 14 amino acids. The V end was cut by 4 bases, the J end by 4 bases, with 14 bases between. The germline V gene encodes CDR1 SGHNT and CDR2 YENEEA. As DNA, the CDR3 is TGTGCCAGCAGCTCCCGGGACCCTACTTACGAGCAGTACTTC. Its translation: CASSSRDPTYEQYF.